This TCR beta chain was recorded in a study of cytomegalovirus exposure and HLA in healthy donors. This CDR3 has 14 residues. Germline V CDR1 and CDR2: MDHEN, SYDVKM. Trimming cost V 0 bases and J 4 bases, with 10 bases left between them. 60 Vbeta and 13 Jbeta primers were used in PCR. Sequencing was performed with immunoSEQ multiplex PCR; in TCRdb, only in-frame clones are kept and a portion is missing. The sample records around 98,000 clones, just under 80% being singletons. This TCR was sampled from a woman between 35 and 50 years old in good health and CMV-seronegative. The genes are TRBV28 and TRBJ2-7; weak D call: TRBD1 (5 bases). The sample consisted of PBMCs. The CDR3, as DNA: TGTGCCAGCAGTTTATGGACAGTTGGGTACGAGCAGTACTTC. This encodes CASSLWTVGYEQYF.